These 8 T cell receptor beta chains were all obtained from the same sample, sequenced in a study of blood T cell repertoires in COVID-19 (dated by TCRdb to about 2020). Receptor amplification or capture employed the immunoSEQ multiplex PCR assay. TCRdb stores this immuneACCESS table with in-frame sequences only. Part of the clones is absent; in the studies checked, under half of the shortfall reflects unresolved V genes, and no reason is known for the rest. The table for this sample lists about 210,000 clones; around nine tenths of them were counted only once. Around 1.6% of the sample lies in the top ten. Sequenced sample: peripheral blood. The source of these receptors is a man younger than 30 with active or convalescent COVID-19.

The V call is TRBV14, the J call TRBJ2-2, with D hard to call. The CDR3 extends over 13 amino acids. The V and J ends lost 3 bases and 6 bases respectively, with 8 bases between them. The V gene's germline CDR1 is SGHDN and CDR2 FVKESK. CDR3 nucleotides: TGTGCCAGCAGCCATAGTCGCCCCGGGGAGCTGTTTTTT. It encodes CASSHSRPGELFF.

The chain recombines TRBV18 with TRBJ2-5, with a tentative D call TRBD1 (6 bases). V lost 3 bases and J lost 5, with 16 bases in between. Germline CDR1 reads KGHSH; CDR2 reads LQKENI. The CDR3 runs to 15 residues. The CDR3 bases are TGTGCCAGCTCACCTGGGGTAGACAGGTTTGAGACCCAGTACTTC. Residues: CASSPGVDRFETQYF.

The chain carries TRBV12-3 or TRBV12-4 and TRBJ2-7; unclear D gene. The germline V and J ends were trimmed by 1 base and 3 bases, with 7 bases remaining between them. CDR3 length equals 13 residues. CDR3 nucleotides: TGTGCCAGCAGTTTAGATCGTATCTACGAGCAGTACTTC. It specifies CASSLDRIYEQYF.

This rearrangement joins TRBV11-2 to TRBJ2-1; 11 bases fit TRBD2. The germline V gene has CDR1 SGHAT and CDR2 FQNNGV. The V and J ends lost 1 base and 7 bases, in that order; junction bases with no gene match: 6. The CDR3 is 16 amino acids. The CDR3 DNA is TGTGCCAGCAGCTTAGTAACTAGCGGGAGAAAAAATGAGCAGTTCTTC. This encodes CASSLVTSGRKNEQFF.

The rearrangement joins TRBV7-8 to TRBJ1-1; the match to TRBD1 covers 8 bases. J gave up 0 bases and V 5 bases, and 14 bases lay outside the gene matches. The CDR3 spans 18 residues. The germline V gene encodes CDR1 SGHVS and CDR2 FQNEAQ. The DNA for the CDR3 is TGTGCCAGCAGCCCGACAGGCCCAGGGGGCGGCGTGAACACTGAAGCTTTCTTT. Encoded protein: CASSPTGPGGGVNTEAFF. The full variable domain, with the rest looked up from reference TRBV7-8 and TRBJ1-1, is GAGVSQSPRYKVAKRGQDVALRCDPISGHVSLFWYQQALGQGPEFLTYFQNEAQLDKSGLPSDRFFAERPEGSVSTLKIQRTQQEDSAVYLCASSPTGPGGGVNTEAFFGQGTRLTVV.

The chain combines TRBV27 with TRBJ2-7, with a weak D call TRBD2 (6 bases). The ends were cut back, 9 bases at V and 3 bases at J, with 21 bases in the middle. The CDR3 totals 15 residues. CDR1 is MNHEY and CDR2 is SMNVEV in the germline V gene (reference sequence). As DNA, the CDR3 is TGTGCCAGTCGACCGCGGGGACTCGGTTACTACGAGCAGTACTTC. Translated: CASRPRGLGYYEQYF.

The gene calls are TRBV7-9 and TRBJ1-2; D is unclear. The CDR3 covers 14 residues. V lost 1 base and J 6 bases, leaving 12 bases between the germline ends. Germline V gives CDR1 SEHNR, CDR2 FQNEAQ (reference sequence). CDR3 sequence (DNA): TGTGCCAGCAGCTTAGACAGTCAAGTTAATGGCTACACCTTC. This translates into CASSLDSQVNGYTF.

V and J are TRBV30 and TRBJ1-6, with D unclear. The V gene lost 6 bases and the J gene lost 10 bases, with 16 bases spanning the gap. The germline V gene encodes CDR1 GTSNPN and CDR2 SVGIG (reference sequence). The length of the CDR3 is 13 residues. Here the CDR3 reads CACEMPNGSPLHF. The CDR3 nucleotides are TGTGCCTGCGAGATGCCTAACGGGTCACCCCTCCACTTT.